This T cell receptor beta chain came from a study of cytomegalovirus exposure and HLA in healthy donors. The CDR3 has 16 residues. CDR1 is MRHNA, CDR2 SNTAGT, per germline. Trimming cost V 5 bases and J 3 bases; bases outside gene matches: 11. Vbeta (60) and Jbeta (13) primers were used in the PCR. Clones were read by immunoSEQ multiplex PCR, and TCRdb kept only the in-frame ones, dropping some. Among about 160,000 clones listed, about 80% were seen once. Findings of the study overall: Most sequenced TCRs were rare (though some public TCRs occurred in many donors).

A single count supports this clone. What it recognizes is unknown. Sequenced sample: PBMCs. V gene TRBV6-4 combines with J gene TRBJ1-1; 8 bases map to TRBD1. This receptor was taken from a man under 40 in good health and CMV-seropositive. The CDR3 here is CASSRTGSMSYTEAFF. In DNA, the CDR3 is TGTGCCAGCAGTAGGACAGGGTCTATGTCTTACACTGAAGCTTTCTTT.